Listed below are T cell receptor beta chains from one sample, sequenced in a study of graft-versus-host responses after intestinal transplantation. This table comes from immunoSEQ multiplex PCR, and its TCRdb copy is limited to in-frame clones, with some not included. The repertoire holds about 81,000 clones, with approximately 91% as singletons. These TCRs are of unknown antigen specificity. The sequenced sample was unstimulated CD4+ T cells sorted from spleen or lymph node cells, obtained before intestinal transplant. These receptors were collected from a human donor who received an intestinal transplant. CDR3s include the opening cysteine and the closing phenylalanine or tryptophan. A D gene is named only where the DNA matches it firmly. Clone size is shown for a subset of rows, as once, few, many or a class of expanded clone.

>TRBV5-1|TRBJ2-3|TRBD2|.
TGCGCCAGCAGCTTGGGATGGCGGGGGACTAGCACAGATACGCAGTATTTT
CASSLGWRGTSTDTQYF
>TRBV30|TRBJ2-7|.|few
TGTGCTCTCTCGACAACCAATCCTCAGTACTTC
CALSTTNPQYF
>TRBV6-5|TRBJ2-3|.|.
TGTGCCAGCAGTTACGGGACACCTAGCACAGATACGCAGTATTTT
CASSYGTPSTDTQYF
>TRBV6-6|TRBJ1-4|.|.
TGTGCCAGCAGCACTACCCCGCAACCGGAGAATGAAAAACTGTTTTTT
CASSTTPQPENEKLFF
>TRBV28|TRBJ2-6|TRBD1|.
TGTGCCAGCAGTTTTAGGACAGGGTTAGACGGGGCCAACGTCCTGACTTTC
CASSFRTGLDGANVLTF
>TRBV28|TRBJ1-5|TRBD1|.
TGTGCCAGCAGTTACGGGACAGTCAATCAGCCCCAGCATTTT
CASSYGTVNQPQHF
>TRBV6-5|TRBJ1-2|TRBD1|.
TGTGCCAGCAGGCAGGGGGCGGCCAGCGGCTACACCTTC
CASRQGAASGYTF
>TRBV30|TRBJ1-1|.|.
TGTGCCTGGAATTTCGGGGGGGTCATGAACACTGAAGCTTTCTTT
CAWNFGGVMNTEAFF
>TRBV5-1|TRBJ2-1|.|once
TGCGCCAGTCACGAGGGAGGCCCTTACAATGAGCAGTTCTTC
CASHEGGPYNEQFF
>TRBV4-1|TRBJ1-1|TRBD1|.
TGCGCCAGCAGCCAAGGGACAGGGGGCGCGAGGAGGGACACTGAAGCTTTCTTT
CASSQGTGGARRDTEAFF
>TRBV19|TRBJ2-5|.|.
TGTGCCAGTAGTATAAACGCCAACGGGGAGACCCAGTACTTC
CASSINANGETQYF
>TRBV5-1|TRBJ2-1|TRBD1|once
TGCGCCAGCAGCTTGGAGACAGGGCCCTCCTACAATGAGCAGTTCTTC
CASSLETGPSYNEQFF
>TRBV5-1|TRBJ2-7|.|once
TGCGCCAGCGGATTCGGGTCTAGCCCCCACTACGAGCAGTACTTC
CASGFGSSPHYEQYF
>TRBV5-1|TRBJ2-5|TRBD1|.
TGCGCCAGCAGCTTGACCGGGGACAGCGGGACCCAGTACTTC
CASSLTGDSGTQYF
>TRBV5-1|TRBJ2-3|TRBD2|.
TGCGCCAGCAGCTCCCGGGGTAGCGGGGGTACAGATACGCAGTATTTT
CASSSRGSGGTDTQYF
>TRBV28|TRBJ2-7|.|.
TGTGCCAGCAGTTTGGTTGGGCAAATCTACGAGCAGTACTTC
CASSLVGQIYEQYF
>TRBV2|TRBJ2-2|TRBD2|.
TGTGCCAGCAGTGAGGGACTAGCGAACACCGGGGAGCTGTTTTTT
CASSEGLANTGELFF
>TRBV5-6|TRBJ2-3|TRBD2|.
TGTGCCAGCTCCGCTTTACTAGCGGGGGACACAGATACGCAGTATTTT
CASSALLAGDTDTQYF
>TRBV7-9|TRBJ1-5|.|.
TGTGCCAGCAGCTTAAGGCAGGGAAACGACAATCAGCCCCAGCATTTT
CASSLRQGNDNQPQHF
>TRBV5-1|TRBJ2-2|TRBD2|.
TGCGCCAGCAGCTTCATCGGGGGAGGGACCGGGGAGCTGTTTTTT
CASSFIGGGTGELFF
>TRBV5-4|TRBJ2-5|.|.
TGTGCCAGCAGCTTGCGGCAGGGGTGGCAAGAGACCCAGTACTTC
CASSLRQGWQETQYF
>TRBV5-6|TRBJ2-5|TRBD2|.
TGTGCCAGCAGCTTGGGACTAGCGGTCCAAGAGACCCAGTACTTC
CASSLGLAVQETQYF
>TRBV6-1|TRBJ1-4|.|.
TGTGCCAGCAGCAAAGGGAGCGTGGAAAAACTGTTTTTT
CASSKGSVEKLFF
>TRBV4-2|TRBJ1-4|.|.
TGTGCCACCAGAGGGAGGGCCCCGGGAGAGTCGGAAAAACTGTTTTTT
CATRGRAPGESEKLFF
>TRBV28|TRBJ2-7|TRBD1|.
TGTGCCAGCAGTTTGAACAGGGGGATACCCAGCTCCTACGAGCAGTACTTC
CASSLNRGIPSSYEQYF
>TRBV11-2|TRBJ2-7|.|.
TGTGCCAGCAGCTTAGGCCCCCCCGGTGGTATCGCCTACGAGCAGTACTTC
CASSLGPPGGIAYEQYF
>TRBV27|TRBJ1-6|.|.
TGTGCCAGCAGTTTGCGGGAGAGGCTCGTCCTCCACTTT
CASSLRERLVLHF
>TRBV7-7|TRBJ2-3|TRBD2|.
TGTGCTAGCAGCCCTGGGACTAGCGAACGCACAGATACGCAGTATTTT
CASSPGTSERTDTQYF
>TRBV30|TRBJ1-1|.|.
TGTGCCTGGAGTGTACCCGGGGAAGCTTTCTTT
CAWSVPGEAFF
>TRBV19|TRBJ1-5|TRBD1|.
TGTGCCAGTCGGCAACAGGGGGCTTCAAATCAGCCCCAGCATTTT
CASRQQGASNQPQHF
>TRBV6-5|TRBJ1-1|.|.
TGTGCCAGCAGTTACTTTGGGCCGGCGAACACTGAAGCTTTCTTT
CASSYFGPANTEAFF
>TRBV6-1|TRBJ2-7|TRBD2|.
TGTGCCAGCGGGGGGGAGAGATTCTCCTACGAGCAGTACTTC
CASGGERFSYEQYF
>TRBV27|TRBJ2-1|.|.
TGTGCCAGCAGCCAGAAGCGCCCCTTTCGACAGTTCTTC
CASSQKRPFRQFF
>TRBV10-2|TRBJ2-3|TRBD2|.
TGCGCCAGCAGTGAGTGGCGACTAGCGGGGGGGCTCGGCACAGATACGCAGTATTTT
CASSEWRLAGGLGTDTQYF
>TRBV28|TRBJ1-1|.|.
TGTGCCAGCAGTTTCACAGGGATAACCACTGAAGCTTTCTTT
CASSFTGITTEAFF
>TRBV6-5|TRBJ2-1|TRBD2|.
TGTGCCAGCAGATACCATAGCGGGAGACCCGTCGGGGAGCAGTTCTTC
CASRYHSGRPVGEQFF